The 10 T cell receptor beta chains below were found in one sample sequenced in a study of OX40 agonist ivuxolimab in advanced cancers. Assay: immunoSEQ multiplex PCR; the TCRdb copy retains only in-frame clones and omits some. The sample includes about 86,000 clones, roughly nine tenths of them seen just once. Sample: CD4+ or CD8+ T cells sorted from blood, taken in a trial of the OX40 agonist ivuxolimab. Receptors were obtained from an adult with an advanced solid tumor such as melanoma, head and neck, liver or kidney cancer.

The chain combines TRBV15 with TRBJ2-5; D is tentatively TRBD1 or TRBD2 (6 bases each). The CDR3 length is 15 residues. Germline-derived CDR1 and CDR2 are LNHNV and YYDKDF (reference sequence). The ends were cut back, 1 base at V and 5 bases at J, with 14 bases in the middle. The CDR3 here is CATSRGTGGEETQYF. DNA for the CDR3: TGTGCCACCAGCAGAGGAACCGGGGGCGAGGAGACCCAGTACTTC.

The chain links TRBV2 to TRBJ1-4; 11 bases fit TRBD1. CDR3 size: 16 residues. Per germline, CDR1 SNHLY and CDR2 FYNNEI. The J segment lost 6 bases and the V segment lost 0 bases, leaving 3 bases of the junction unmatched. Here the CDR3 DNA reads TGTGCCAGCAGTGAAGCCTCGGGACAGGGGGATGAAAAACTGTTTTTT. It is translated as CASSEASGQGDEKLFF.

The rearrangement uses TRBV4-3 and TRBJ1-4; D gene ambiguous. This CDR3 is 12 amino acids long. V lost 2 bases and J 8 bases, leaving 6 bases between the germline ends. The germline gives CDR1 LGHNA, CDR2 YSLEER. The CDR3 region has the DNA TGCGCCAGCAGCCAATTCAGGGAAAAACTGTTTTTT. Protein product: CASSQFREKLFF.

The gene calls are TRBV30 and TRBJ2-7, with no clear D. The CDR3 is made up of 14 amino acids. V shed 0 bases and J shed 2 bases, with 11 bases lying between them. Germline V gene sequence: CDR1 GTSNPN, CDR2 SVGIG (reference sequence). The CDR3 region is CAWSVASVAYEQYF. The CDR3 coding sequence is TGTGCCTGGAGTGTTGCTTCCGTAGCCTACGAGCAGTACTTC.

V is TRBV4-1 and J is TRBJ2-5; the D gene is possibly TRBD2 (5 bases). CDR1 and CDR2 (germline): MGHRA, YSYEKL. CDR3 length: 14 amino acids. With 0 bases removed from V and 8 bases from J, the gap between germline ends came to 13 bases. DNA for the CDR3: TGCGCCAGCAGCCAAGATGCCGGGAAAAGAACCCAGTACTTC. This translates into CASSQDAGKRTQYF.

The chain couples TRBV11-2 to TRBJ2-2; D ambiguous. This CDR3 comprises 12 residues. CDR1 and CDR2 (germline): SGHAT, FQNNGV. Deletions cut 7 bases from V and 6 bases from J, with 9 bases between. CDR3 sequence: CASNPLAGELFF. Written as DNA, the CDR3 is TGTGCCAGCAACCCACTCGCCGGGGAGCTGTTTTTT.

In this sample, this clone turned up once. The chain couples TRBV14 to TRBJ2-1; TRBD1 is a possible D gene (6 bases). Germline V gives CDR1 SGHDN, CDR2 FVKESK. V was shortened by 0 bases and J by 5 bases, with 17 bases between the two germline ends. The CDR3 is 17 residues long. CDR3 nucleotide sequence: TGTGCCAGCAGCCAAGATACGAACAGGGCACCGAACAATGAGCAGTTCTTC. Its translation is CASSQDTNRAPNNEQFF.

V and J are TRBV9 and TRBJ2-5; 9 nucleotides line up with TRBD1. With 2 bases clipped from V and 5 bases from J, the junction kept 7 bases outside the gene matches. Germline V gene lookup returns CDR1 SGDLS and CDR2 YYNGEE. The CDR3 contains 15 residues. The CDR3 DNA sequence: TGTGCCAGCAGCGTCGGCGGACAGGGGTACGAGACCCAGTACTTC. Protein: CASSVGGQGYETQYF.

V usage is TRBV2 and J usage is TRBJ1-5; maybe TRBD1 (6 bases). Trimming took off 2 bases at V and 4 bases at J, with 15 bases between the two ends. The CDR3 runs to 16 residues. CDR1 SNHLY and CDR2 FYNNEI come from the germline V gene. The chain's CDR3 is CASSENGRGTNQPQHF. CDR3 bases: TGTGCCAGCAGTGAAAATGGCAGGGGTACGAATCAGCCCCAGCATTTT. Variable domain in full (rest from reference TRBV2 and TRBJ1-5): EPEVTQTPSHQVTQMGQEVILRCVPISNHLYFYWYRQILGQKVEFLVSFYNNEISEKSEIFDDQFSVERPDGSNFTLKIRSTKLEDSAMYFCASSENGRGTNQPQHFGDGTRLSIL.

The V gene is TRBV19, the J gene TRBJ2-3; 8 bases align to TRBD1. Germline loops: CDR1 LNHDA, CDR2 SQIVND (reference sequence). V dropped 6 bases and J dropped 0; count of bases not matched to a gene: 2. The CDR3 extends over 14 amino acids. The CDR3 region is CASRRTGSTDTQYF. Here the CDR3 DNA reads TGTGCCAGTAGGCGGACAGGGAGCACAGATACGCAGTATTTT.